The clone carrying this TCR beta chain was counted a few times. Its antigen is not known. The CDR3 consists of 15 residues. The V and J ends lost 8 bases and 1 base, in that order; junction bases with no gene match: 10. Germline V gene data show CDR1 as MDHEN and CDR2 as SYDVKM. The TCRbeta library incorporated unique molecular identifiers. One entry per CDR3 protein results from TCRdb running MiXCR on the PCR reads. The sample has about 280,000 distinct CDR3 sequences, more than 9% seen once. These data belong to a study of T-cell reconstitution after alpha-beta-depleted transplantation in children. Study results and caveats: The origin of alpha-beta T cells about two months after transplant was reportedly several hundred expanded graft clones. Surviving recipient T cells and thymic progenitors underlay high day-60 TCRbeta diversity in some patients. T-cell numbers and diversity, one year after transplant, stemmed largely from T cells that were newly produced.

The chain joins TRBV28 to TRBJ2-7; 8 positions match TRBD1. The receptor comes from a male patient between 2 and 10 years old who had a stem cell transplant for chronic granulomatous disease, so the T cells may come from the graft donor. The input for sequencing was peripheral blood, taken 180 days after TCRalphabeta/CD19-depleted stem cell transplant. The chain's CDR3 is CASGGSGGRSYEQYF. Written as DNA, the CDR3 is TGTGCCAGCGGAGGATCAGGGGGCCGATCCTACGAGCAGTACTTC. Combining the CDR3 with reference TRBV28 and TRBJ2-7 gives the whole variable domain DVKVTQSSRYLVKRTGEKVFLECVQDMDHENMFWYRQDPGLGLRLIYFSYDVKMKEKGDIPEGYSVSREKKERFSLILESASTNQTSMYLCASGGSGGRSYEQYFGPGTRLTVT.